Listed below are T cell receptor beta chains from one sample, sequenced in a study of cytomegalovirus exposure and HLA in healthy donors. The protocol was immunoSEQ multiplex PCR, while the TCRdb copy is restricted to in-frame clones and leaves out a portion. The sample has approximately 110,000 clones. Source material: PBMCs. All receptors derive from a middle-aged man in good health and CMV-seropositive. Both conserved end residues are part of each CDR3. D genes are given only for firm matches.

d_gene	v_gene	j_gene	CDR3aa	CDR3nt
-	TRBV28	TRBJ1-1	CAGQSEGAPMNTEAFF	TGTGCCGGCCAGTCCGAAGGGGCCCCCATGAACACTGAAGCTTTCTTT
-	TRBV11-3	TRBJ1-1	CASSLAVNTEAFF	TGTGCCAGCAGCTTAGCAGTCAACACTGAAGCTTTCTTT
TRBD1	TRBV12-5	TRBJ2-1	CASGSGQGMSSYNEQFF	TGTGCTAGTGGATCAGGACAGGGGATGAGCTCCTACAATGAGCAGTTCTTC
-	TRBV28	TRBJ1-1	CASSLSLGKKGGNTEAFF	TGTGCCAGCAGTTTGTCCCTAGGGAAAAAAGGAGGGAACACTGAAGCTTTCTTT
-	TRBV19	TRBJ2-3	CASSFGTDTQYF	TGTGCCAGTAGTTTCGGCACAGATACGCAGTATTTT
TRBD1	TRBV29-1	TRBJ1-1	CSVKTGTNTEAFF	TGCAGCGTGAAGACAGGGACAAACACTGAAGCTTTCTTT
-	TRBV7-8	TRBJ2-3	CASKGGATDTQYF	TGTGCCAGCAAGGGGGGGGCTACAGATACGCAGTATTTT
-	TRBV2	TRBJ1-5	CASSAEDYSNQPQHF	TGTGCCAGCAGCGCGGAGGACTATAGCAATCAGCCCCAGCATTTT
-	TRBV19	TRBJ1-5	CASSRQYSNQPQHF	TGTGCCAGTAGCCGACAGTATAGCAATCAGCCCCAGCATTTT
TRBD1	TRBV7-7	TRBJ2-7	CASSFDRGSEQYF	TGTGCTAGCAGCTTCGACAGGGGTTCCGAGCAGTACTTC
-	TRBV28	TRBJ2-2	CASSPSGYTGELFF	TGTGCCAGCAGTCCTTCAGGCTACACCGGGGAGCTGTTTTTT
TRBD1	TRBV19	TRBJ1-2	CASSSTGGGGYTF	TGTGCCAGTAGTTCTACAGGGGGTGGAGGCTACACCTTC
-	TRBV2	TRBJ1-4	CASDESTEYNEKLFF	TGTGCCAGCGATGAATCAACAGAATATAATGAAAAACTGTTTTTT
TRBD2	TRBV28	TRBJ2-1	CASSSRLAREYNEQFF	TGTGCCAGCAGTTCCCGACTAGCGCGAGAATACAATGAGCAGTTCTTC
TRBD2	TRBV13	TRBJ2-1	CASSSQIVAGDGEQFF	TGTGCCAGCAGCTCCCAAATCGTAGCGGGAGATGGTGAGCAGTTCTTC
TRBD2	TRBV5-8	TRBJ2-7	CASSILAAAYEQYF	TGTGCCAGCAGCATCCTAGCGGCGGCCTACGAGCAGTACTTC
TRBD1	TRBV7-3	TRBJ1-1	CASSSGGANTEAFF	TGTGCCAGCAGTTCAGGGGGCGCGAACACTGAAGCTTTCTTT
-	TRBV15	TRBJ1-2	CATSRAGNYGYTF	TGTGCCACCAGCAGAGCGGGTAACTATGGCTACACCTTC
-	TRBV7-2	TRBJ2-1	CASSPIWSAQPPEQFF	TGTGCCAGCAGCCCGATTTGGAGCGCCCAACCTCCTGAGCAGTTCTTC
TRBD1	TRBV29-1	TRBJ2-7	CSVSQGSSYEQYF	TGCAGCGTCTCACAGGGGTCCTCCTACGAGCAGTACTTC
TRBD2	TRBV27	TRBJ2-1	CASSPWTSGIDEQFF	TGTGCCAGCAGTCCATGGACTAGCGGGATTGATGAGCAGTTCTTC
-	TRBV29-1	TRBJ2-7	CSVGQVSYEQYF	TGCAGCGTTGGACAGGTATCCTACGAGCAGTACTTC
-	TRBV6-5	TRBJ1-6	CASSTTGTGNSPLHF	TGTGCCAGCAGTACAACCGGCACGGGGAATTCACCCCTCCACTTT
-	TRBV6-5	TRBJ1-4	CASRKTATNEKLFF	TGTGCCAGCAGAAAGACAGCAACTAATGAAAAACTGTTTTTT
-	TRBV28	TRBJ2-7	CASTAVGTRILGINEQYF	TGTGCCAGCACTGCAGTAGGGACACGGATACTCGGGATAAACGAGCAGTACTTC
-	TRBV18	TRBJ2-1	CASSPQRAYNEQFF	TGTGCCAGCTCACCACAGCGGGCGTACAATGAGCAGTTCTTC
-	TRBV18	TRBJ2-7	CASSPEGGPYEQYF	TGTGCCAGCTCACCAGAGGGTGGTCCCTACGAGCAGTACTTC
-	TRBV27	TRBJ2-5	CASSFGGARETQYF	TGTGCCAGCAGTTTCGGCGGGGCGAGGGAGACCCAGTACTTC
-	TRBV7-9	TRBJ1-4	CASSLGGKEKLFF	TGTGCCAGCAGCCTCGGAGGGAAGGAAAAACTGTTTTTT
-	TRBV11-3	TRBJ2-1	CASSPQGRYEQFF	TGTGCCAGCAGCCCCCAGGGGCGGTATGAGCAGTTCTTC
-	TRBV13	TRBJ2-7	CASSLINRYEQYF	TGTGCCAGCAGCTTAATAAATCGTTACGAGCAGTACTTC
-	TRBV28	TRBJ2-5	CASSLSGRVGTQYF	TGTGCCAGCAGTTTGTCAGGGCGCGTGGGGACCCAGTACTTC
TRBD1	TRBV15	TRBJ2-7	CATGQGEYEQYF	TGTGCCACCGGACAGGGTGAATACGAGCAGTACTTC
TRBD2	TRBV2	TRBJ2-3	CASSEGGLAGTDTQYF	TGTGCCAGCAGTGAAGGGGGACTAGCGGGAACAGATACGCAGTATTTT
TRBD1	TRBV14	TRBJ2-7	CASTQGDRFSYEQYF	TGTGCCAGCACCCAAGGGGACAGATTCTCCTACGAGCAGTACTTC
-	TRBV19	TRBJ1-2	CASRDNPYGYTF	TGTGCCAGCCGGGACAACCCCTATGGCTACACCTTC
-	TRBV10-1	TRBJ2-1	CASSELGRESEQFF	TGCGCCAGCAGTGAGCTTGGTCGGGAGTCTGAGCAGTTCTTC
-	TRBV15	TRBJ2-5	CATSTTRALQETQYF	TGTGCCACCAGCACCACCCGAGCGTTACAAGAGACCCAGTACTTC
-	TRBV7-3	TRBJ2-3	CASTSGDTQYF	TGTGCCAGCACGAGTGGAGATACGCAGTATTTT
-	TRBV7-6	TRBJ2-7	CASSAATGSYEQYF	TGTGCCAGCAGCGCGGCTACAGGGTCCTACGAGCAGTACTTC
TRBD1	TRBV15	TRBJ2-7	CATGQGLEQYF	TGTGCCACGGGACAGGGGTTAGAGCAGTACTTC
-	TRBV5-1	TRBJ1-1	CASSPAGGEGEAFF	TGCGCCAGCAGCCCGGCGGGGGGTGAGGGTGAAGCTTTCTTT
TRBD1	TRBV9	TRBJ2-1	CASSAGTGTYNEQFF	TGTGCCAGCAGCGCCGGGACAGGGACATACAATGAGCAGTTCTTC
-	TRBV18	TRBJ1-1	CASSPPSRVNTEAFF	TGTGCCAGCTCACCACCATCGAGGGTTAACACTGAAGCTTTCTTT
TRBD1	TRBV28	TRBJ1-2	CASSFLATGGGGYTF	TGTGCCAGCAGTTTCCTTGCGACAGGGGGCGGTGGCTACACCTTC
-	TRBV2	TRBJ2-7	CAGPRQGGYEQYF	TGTGCCGGACCGCGGCAGGGGGGCTACGAGCAGTACTTC
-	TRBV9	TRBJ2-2	CASSVRLASLNTNTGELLF	TGTGCCAGCAGCGTCCGGCTAGCGAGCCTGAATACGAACACCGGGGAGCTGCTTTTT
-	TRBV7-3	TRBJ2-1	CASSLDYNPHNEQFF	TGTGCCAGCAGCTTAGACTACAACCCTCACAATGAGCAGTTCTTC
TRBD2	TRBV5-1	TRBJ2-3	CASSSRTSGRPDTQYF	TGCGCCAGCAGCTCGCGGACTAGCGGGAGACCAGATACGCAGTATTTT
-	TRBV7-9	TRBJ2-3	CASSLVGAYRDTQYF	TGTGCCAGCAGCTTAGTTGGGGCGTATCGGGATACGCAGTATTTT